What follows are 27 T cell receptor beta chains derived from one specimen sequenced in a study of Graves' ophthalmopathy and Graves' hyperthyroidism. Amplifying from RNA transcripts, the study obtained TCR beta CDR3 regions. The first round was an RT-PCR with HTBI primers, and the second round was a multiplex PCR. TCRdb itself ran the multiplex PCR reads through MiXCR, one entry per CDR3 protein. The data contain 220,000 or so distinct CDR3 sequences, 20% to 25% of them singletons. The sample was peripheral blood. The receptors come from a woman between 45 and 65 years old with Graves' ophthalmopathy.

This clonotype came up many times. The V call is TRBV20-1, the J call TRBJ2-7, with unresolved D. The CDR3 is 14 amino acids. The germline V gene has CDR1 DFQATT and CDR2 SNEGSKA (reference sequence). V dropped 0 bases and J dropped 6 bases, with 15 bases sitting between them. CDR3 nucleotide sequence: TGCAGTGCTAGAGATGGGCAGGTTCGGGTCGAGCAGTACTTC. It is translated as CSARDGQVRVEQYF.

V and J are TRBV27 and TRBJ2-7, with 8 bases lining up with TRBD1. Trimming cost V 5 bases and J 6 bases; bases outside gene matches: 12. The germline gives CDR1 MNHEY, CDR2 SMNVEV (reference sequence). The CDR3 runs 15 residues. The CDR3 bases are TGTGCCAGCAGTCCTGGGACAGGATCTACTGCCGAGCAGTACTTC. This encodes CASSPGTGSTAEQYF.

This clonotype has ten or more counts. The CDR3 is CASSIRAGGGLNTEAFF. CDR3 nucleotides: TGTGCCAGTAGTATTAGGGCTGGGGGCGGGCTGAACACTGAAGCTTTCTTT. The genes are TRBV19 and TRBJ1-1; D is possibly TRBD1 (6 bases). CDR3 length equals 17 residues. V lost 3 bases to trimming and J lost 0 bases, with 17 bases between them. Germline assignment: CDR1 LNHDA and CDR2 SQIVND (reference sequence).

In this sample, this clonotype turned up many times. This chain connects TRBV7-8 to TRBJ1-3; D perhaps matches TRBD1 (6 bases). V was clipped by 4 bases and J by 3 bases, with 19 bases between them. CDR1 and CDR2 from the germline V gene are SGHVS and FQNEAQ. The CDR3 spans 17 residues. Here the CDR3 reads CASSWGAATVDGNTIYF. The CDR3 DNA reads TGTGCCAGCAGCTGGGGGGCAGCTACGGTGGATGGAAACACCATATATTTT.

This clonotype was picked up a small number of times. This chain's CDR3 is CASSLVVRETQYF. In DNA, the CDR3 is TGTGCCAGCAGCTTGGTAGTAAGAGAGACCCAGTACTTC. The V call is TRBV5-6, the J call TRBJ2-5; D is undetermined. CDR3 length: 13 amino acids. V was pared by 0 bases and J by 4 bases, with 7 bases between. Germline CDR1 reads SGHDT; CDR2 reads YYEEEE.

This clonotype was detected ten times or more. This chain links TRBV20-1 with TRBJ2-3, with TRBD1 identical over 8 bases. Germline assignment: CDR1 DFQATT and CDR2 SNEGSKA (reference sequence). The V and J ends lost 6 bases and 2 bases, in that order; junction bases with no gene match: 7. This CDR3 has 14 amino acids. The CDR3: CSAAWTGTTDTQYF. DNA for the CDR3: TGCAGTGCCGCGTGGACAGGGACCACAGATACGCAGTATTTT.

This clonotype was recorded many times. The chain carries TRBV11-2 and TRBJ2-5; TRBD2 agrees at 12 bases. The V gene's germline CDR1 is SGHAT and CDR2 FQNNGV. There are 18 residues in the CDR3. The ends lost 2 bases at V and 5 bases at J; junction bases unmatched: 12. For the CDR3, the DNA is TGTGCCAGCAGCTTATTCCGCAGGGGACTAGCGGGTGGGGAGACCCAGTACTTC. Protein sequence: CASSLFRRGLAGGETQYF.

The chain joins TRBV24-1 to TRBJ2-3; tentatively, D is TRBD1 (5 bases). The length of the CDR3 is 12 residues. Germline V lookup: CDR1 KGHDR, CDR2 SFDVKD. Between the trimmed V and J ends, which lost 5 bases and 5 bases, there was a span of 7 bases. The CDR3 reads CATSAREDTQYF. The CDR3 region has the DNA TGTGCCACCAGTGCCAGGGAAGATACGCAGTATTTT.

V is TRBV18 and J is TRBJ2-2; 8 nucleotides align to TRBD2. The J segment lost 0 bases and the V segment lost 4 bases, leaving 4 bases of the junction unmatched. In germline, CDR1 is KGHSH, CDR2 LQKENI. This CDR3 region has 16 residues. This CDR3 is CASSRLANTNTGELFF. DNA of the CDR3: TGTGCCAGCTCACGACTAGCGAACACGAACACCGGGGAGCTGTTTTTT.

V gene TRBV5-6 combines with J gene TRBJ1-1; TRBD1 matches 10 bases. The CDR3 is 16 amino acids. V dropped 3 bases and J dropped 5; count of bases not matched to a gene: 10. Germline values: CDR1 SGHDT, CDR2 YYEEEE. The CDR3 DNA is TGTGCCAGCAGCTGGACAGGGGGGGGATTCAGGACTGAAGCTTTCTTT. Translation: CASSWTGGGFRTEAFF. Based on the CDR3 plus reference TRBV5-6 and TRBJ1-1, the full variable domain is DAGVTQSPTHLIKTRGQQVTLRCSPKSGHDTVSWYQQALGQGPQFIFQYYEEEERQRGNFPDRFSGHQFPNYSSELNVNALLLGDSALYLCASSWTGGGFRTEAFFGQGTRLTVV.

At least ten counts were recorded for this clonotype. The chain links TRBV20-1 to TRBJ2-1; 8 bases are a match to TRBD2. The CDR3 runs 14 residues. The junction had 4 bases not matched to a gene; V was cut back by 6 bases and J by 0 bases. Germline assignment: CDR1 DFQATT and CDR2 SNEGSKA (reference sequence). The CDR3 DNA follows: TGCAGTGCCGGGCGGGGGGACTCCTACAATGAGCAGTTCTTC. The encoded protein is CSAGRGDSYNEQFF.

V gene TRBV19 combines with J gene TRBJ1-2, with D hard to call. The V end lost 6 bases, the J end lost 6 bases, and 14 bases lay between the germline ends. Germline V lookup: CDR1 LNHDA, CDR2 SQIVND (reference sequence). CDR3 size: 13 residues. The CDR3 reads CASSPGPSNGYTF. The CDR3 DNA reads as TGTGCCAGTAGCCCTGGTCCTTCAAATGGCTACACCTTC. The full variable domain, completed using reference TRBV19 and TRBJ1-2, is DGGITQSPKYLFRKEGQNVTLSCEQNLNHDAMYWYRQDPGQGLRLIYYSQIVNDFQKGDIAEGYSVSREKKESFPLTVTSAQKNPTAFYLCASSPGPSNGYTFGSGTRLTVV.

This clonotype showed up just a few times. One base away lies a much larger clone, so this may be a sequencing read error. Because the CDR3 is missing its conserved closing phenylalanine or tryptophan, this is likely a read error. CDR3 DNA sequence: TGTGCCAGCAGGGAGGACTATCAACCCCCCGAGCAGTACCTC. This gives the protein CASREDYQPPEQYL. V usage is TRBV2 and J usage is TRBJ2-7; D may be TRBD2 (6 bases). Trimming took 6 bases from V and 6 from J, leaving 18 bases between them. Germline V lookup: CDR1 SNHLY, CDR2 FYNNEI. The CDR3 length is 14 residues.

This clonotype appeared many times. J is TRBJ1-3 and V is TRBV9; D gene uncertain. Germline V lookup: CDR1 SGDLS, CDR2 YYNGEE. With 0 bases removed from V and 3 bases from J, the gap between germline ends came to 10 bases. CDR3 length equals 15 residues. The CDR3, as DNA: TGTGCCAGCAGCGTAGTCGGGGATTTTGGAAACACCATATATTTT. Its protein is CASSVVGDFGNTIYF.

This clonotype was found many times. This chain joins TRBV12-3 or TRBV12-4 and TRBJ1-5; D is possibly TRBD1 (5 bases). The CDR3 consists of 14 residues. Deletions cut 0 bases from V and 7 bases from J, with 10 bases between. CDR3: CASSLAGAGQPQHF. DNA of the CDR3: TGTGCCAGCAGTTTAGCAGGGGCCGGCCAGCCCCAGCATTTT.

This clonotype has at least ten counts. In nucleotides, the CDR3 is TGTGCCAGCAGTTCCGGGACTGAGTCCTACGAGCAGTACTTC. Protein: CASSSGTESYEQYF. The chain combines TRBV27 with TRBJ2-7, with D perhaps TRBD2 (6 bases). The CDR3 extends over 14 amino acids. Germline-derived CDR1 and CDR2 are MNHEY and SMNVEV (reference sequence). Trimming cost V 4 bases and J 1 base, with 11 bases left between them.

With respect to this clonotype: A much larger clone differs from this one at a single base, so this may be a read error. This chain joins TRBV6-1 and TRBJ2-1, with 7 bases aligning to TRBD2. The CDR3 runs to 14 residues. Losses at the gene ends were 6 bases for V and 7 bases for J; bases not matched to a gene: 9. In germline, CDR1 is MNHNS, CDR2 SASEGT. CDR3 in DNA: TGTGCCAGCAGAGATCGCGGGAGCGGTAATGAGCAGTTCTTC. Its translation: CASRDRGSGNEQFF.

CDR3 sequence: CASTASEGGEETQYF. The CDR3 DNA reads TGTGCCAGTACCGCTAGCGAAGGGGGAGAAGAGACCCAGTACTTC. The V and J genes are TRBV28 and TRBJ2-5; either TRBD1 or TRBD2 may supply D (6 bases each). The V end lost 9 bases, the J end lost 3 bases, and 20 bases lay between the germline ends. The CDR3 totals 15 residues. CDR1 and CDR2 from the germline V gene are MDHEN and SYDVKM.

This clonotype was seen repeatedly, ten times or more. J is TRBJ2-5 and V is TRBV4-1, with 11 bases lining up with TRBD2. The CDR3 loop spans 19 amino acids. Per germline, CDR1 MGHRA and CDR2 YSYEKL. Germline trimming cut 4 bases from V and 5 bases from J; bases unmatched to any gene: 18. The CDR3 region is CASSRLLPALLAGEETQYF. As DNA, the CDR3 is TGCGCCAGCAGCCGTCTCCTTCCCGCACTACTAGCGGGAGAGGAGACCCAGTACTTC.

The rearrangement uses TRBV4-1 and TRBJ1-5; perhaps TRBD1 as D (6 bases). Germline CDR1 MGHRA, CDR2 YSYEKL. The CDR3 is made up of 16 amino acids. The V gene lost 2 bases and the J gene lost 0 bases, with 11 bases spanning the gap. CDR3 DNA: TGCGCCAGCAGCCAATCTTTAGGGGGTAGCAATCAGCCCCAGCATTTT. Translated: CASSQSLGGSNQPQHF.

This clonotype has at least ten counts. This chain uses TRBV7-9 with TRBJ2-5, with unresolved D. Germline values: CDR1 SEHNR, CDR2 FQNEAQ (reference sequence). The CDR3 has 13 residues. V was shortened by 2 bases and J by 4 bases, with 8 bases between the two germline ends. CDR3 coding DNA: TGTGCCAGCAGCTTATACGGCCGAGAGACCCAGTACTTC. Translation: CASSLYGRETQYF.

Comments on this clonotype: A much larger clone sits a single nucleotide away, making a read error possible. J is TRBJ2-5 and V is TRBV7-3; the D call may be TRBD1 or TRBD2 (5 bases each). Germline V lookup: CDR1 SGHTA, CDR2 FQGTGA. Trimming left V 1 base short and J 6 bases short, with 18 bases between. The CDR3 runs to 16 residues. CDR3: CASSLMGTAGSQTQYF. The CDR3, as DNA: TGTGCCAGCAGCTTAATGGGGACCGCAGGCTCCCAGACCCAGTACTTC.

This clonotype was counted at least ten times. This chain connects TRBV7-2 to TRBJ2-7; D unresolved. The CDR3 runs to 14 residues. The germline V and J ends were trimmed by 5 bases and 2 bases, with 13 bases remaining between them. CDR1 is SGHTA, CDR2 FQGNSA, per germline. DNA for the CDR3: TGTGCCAGCAGCCTCCGACGCCCGCCCTACGAGCAGTACTTC. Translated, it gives CASSLRRPPYEQYF.

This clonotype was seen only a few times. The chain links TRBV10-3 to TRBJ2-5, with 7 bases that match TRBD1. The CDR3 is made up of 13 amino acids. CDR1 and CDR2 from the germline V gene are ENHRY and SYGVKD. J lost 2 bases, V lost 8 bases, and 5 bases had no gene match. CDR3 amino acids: CAIARGQQETQYF. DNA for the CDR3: TGTGCCATCGCCAGGGGACAGCAAGAGACCCAGTACTTC.

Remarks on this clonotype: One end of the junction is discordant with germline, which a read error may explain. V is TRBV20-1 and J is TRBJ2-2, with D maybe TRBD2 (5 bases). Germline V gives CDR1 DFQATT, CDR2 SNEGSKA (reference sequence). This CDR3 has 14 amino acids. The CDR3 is CSARPVQNTGELSF. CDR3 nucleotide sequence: TGCAGTGCTAGACCGGTACAAAACACCGGGGAGCTGTCTTTT.

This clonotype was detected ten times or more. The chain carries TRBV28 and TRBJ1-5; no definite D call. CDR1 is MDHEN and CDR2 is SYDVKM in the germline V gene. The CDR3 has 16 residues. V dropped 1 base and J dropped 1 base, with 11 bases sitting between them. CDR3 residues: CASSLLGRISNQPQHF. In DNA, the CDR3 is TGTGCCAGCAGTTTATTGGGCAGGATAAGCAATCAGCCCCAGCATTTT.

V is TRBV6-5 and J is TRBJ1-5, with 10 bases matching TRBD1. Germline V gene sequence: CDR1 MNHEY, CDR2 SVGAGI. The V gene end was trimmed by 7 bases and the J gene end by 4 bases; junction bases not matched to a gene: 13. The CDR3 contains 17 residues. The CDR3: CASISGQGTAKNQPQHF. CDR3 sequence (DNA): TGTGCCAGCATTTCGGGACAGGGGACCGCGAAGAATCAGCCCCAGCATTTT.